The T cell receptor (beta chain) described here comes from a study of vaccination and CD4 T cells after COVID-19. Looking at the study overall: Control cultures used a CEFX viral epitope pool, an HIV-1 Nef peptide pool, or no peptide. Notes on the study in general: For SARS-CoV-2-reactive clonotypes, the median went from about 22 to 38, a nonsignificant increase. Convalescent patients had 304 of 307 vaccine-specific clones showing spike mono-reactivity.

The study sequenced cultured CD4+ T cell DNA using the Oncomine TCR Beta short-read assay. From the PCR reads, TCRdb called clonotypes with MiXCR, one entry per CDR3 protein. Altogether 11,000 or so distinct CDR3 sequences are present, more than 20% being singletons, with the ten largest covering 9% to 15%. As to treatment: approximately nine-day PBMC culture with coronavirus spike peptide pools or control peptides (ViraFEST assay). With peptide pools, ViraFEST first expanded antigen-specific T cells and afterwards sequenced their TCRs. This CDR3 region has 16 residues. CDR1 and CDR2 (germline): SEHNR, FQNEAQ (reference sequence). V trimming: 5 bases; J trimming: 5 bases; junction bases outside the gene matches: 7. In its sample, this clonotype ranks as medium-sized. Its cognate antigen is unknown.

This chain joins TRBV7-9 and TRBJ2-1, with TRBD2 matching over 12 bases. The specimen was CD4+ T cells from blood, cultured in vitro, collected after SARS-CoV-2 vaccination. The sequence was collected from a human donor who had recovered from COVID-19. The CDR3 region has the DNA TGTGCCAGCAGCGGACGACTAGCGGGAGCCCACAATGAGCAGTTCTTC. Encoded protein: CASSGRLAGAHNEQFF.